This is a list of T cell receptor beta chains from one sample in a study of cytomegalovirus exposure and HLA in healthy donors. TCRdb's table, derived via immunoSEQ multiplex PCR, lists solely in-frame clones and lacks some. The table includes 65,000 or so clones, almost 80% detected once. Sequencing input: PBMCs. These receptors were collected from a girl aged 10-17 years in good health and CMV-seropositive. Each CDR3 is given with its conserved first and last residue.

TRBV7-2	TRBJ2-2	CASSMGDRRGELFF
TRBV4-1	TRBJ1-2	CASSQDNTGTYRPYGYTF
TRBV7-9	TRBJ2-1	CASSSPGIVGGDKFF
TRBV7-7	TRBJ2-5	CASSSGQGRQETQYF
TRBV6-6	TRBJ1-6	CASKGTGDRGNSPLHF
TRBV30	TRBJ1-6	CAWSPGGLRPLHF
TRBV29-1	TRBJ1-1	CSVEAVAGNTEAFF
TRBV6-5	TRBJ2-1	CASSPLAGVDNEQFF
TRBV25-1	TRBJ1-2	CASSESGYGYTF
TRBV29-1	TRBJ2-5	CSVSQGHETQYF
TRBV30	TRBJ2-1	CASASGRSFHDEQFF
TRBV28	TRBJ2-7	CASSFEGGEQYF
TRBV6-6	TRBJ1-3	CASRPGTDSGNTIYF
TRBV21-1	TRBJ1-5	CASSSEKQPQHF
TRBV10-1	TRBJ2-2	CASSDIIPGELFF
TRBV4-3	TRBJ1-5	CASSQEDTDVSGDQPQHF
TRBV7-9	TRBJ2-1	CASSLGLAVSHNEQFF
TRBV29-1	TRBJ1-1	CSVGQGPGTEAFF
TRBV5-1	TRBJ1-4	CASSKQGAGEKLFF
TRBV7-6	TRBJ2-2	CASSLVPGKATGELFF
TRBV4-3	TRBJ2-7	CASSQRIGPGGFDGEQYF
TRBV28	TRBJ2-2	CASSAPRTSGSRSGELFF
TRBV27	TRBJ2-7	CASSFKRGASYEQYF
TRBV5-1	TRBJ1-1	CASSLATGNTEAFF
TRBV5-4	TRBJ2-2	CASSLGLAGGETGELFF
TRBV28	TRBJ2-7	CASSPWDRDIAEQYF
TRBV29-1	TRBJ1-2	CSVTRTGPNYGYTF
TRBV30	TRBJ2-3	CAWSAQTGGFTDTQYF
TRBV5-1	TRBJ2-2	CASSSRTGGNTGELFF
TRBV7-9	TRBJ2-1	CASSLGGDEQFF
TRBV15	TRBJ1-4	CATSRDGQVAEKLFF
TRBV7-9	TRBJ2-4	CASSFGQGNIQYF
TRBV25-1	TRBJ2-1	CASQRSGYNEQFF
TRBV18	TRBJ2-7	CASSPGRYEQYF
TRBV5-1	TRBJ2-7	CASSKGTGGPYEQYF
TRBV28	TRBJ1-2	CASSLSYYGYTF
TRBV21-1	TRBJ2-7	CASSTGQIVYEQYF
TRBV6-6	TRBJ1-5	CASSTNRDSNQPQHF
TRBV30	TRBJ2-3	CALAGATDTQYF
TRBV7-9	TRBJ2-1	CASSLAGGSGIASYNEQFF
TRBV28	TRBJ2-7	CASSRLGYRGVYEQYF
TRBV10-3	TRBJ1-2	CAISESSTGAPGYTF
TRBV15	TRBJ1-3	CATSTGVTPGNTIYF
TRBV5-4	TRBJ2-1	CASSLRDRAYNEQFF
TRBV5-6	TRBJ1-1	CASTNRDRGLGGEAFF
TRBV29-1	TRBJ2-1	CSLSSYNEQFF
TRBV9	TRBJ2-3	CASSRAGAYTDTQYF
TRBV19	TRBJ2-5	CASKARGFETQYF
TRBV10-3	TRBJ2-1	CAITDRQNNEQFF
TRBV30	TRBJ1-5	CAWSGEDRGHQPQHF
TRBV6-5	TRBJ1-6	CASSFLLGGGNSPLHF
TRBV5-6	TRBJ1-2	CASSNSHLYGYTF
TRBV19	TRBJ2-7	CASSTGPGTAEQYF
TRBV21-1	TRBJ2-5	CASSHANGGETQYF
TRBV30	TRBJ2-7	CAWSVDEASEQYF